This TCR beta chain stems from a study of vaccination and CD4 T cells after COVID-19. Study information: Post-vaccination samples were procured at a median of roughly 76 days following dose two (range 14 to 241). Study-level points and caveats: Among convalescent patients, a median about 83% of reactive clones emerged only after vaccination. Looking at convalescent patients, 304 of their 307 vaccine-specific clones were spike mono-reactive.

About this clonotype: Its antigen is not identified.

CD4+ T cells that had been cultured provided DNA sequenced with the Oncomine TCR Beta short-read assay. Cultured CD4+ T cells were the source of extracted genomic DNA. A single record per CDR3 protein comes from TCRdb applying MiXCR to the PCR reads. The table has around 19,000 distinct CDR3 sequences, almost 50% seen once; the top ten hold 4.5% to 7%. The treatment was: roughly 11-day PBMC culture with coronavirus spike peptide pools or control peptides (ViraFEST assay). Germline V CDR1 and CDR2: SGHTA, FQGNSA. V was pared by 1 base and J by 3 bases, with 10 bases between. The CDR3 has 15 amino acids.

The rearrangement joins TRBV7-2 to TRBJ1-5; no definite D call. The source is a human donor who had recovered from COVID-19. Material for sequencing was CD4+ T cells from blood, cultured in vitro. In DNA, the CDR3 is TGTGCCAGCAGCTTAGTAGGTCAGTCCAATCAGCCCCAGCATTTT. Protein sequence: CASSLVGQSNQPQHF.